Each of the 21 T cell receptor beta chains below was sequenced from the same sample in a study of cytomegalovirus exposure and HLA in healthy donors. With 60 Vbeta and 13 Jbeta primers, the PCR was carried out. The table came from immunoSEQ multiplex PCR; TCRdb's copy has only in-frame clones and leaves some out. The sample includes more than 75,000 clones, less than 80% of them seen just once. Sequences were obtained from PBMCs. The receptors come from a man aged 35 to 55 in good health and CMV-seropositive.

This clone was found once. This chain links TRBV18 with TRBJ1-2, with 11 positions matching TRBD1. There are 14 residues in the CDR3. Germline V lookup: CDR1 KGHSH, CDR2 LQKENI. Losses at the gene ends were 3 bases for V and 8 bases for J; bases not matched to a gene: 5. CDR3 amino acids: CASSPGQGDEGYTF. CDR3 in DNA: TGTGCCAGCTCACCGGGACAGGGGGATGAGGGCTACACCTTC.

The V gene is TRBV7-6, the J gene TRBJ2-2; D is unclear. The length of the CDR3 is 13 residues. Germline V gives CDR1 SGHVS, CDR2 FNYEAQ. Trimming took 5 bases from V and 5 from J, leaving 9 bases between them. CDR3 sequence reads: CASSPGQTGELFF. CDR3 sequence (DNA): TGTGCCAGCAGCCCAGGCCAGACCGGGGAGCTGTTTTTT.

This clone was seen only once. The genes are TRBV29-1 and TRBJ2-5; TRBD1 matches 10 bases. The end of the DNA fits TRBJ2-7 better, so the J call may be wrong. CDR3 length: 15 residues. Germline lookup yields CDR1 SQVTM and CDR2 ANQGSEA. This chain's CDR3 is CSVEGQTGGYYEQYF. CDR3 in DNA: TGCAGCGTTGAAGGGCAGACAGGGGGCTACTACGAGCAGTACTTC.

The chain is built from TRBV7-9 and TRBJ1-4, with 9 bases that match TRBD1. With 5 bases clipped from V and 6 bases from J, the junction kept 4 bases outside the gene matches. This CDR3 region has 14 residues. The germline CDR1 and CDR2 sequences are SEHNR and FQNEAQ (reference sequence). CDR3: CASSPRDRDEKLFF. The CDR3 region has the DNA TGTGCCAGCAGCCCCCGGGACAGGGATGAAAAACTGTTTTTT.

This clone was seen a single time. CDR3: CASSSDSGNEQFF. DNA for the CDR3: TGTGCCAGCAGCTCCGACAGTGGGAATGAGCAGTTCTTC. The chain combines TRBV11-2 with TRBJ2-1; D is possibly TRBD1 (5 bases). CDR3 length: 13 residues. V was pared by 4 bases and J by 7 bases, with 11 bases between. Germline CDR1 and CDR2: SGHAT and FQNNGV.

The V call is TRBV7-9, the J call TRBJ1-2, with 8 nucleotides matching TRBD1. The CDR3 extends over 13 amino acids. Per the germline V gene, CDR1 is SEHNR and CDR2 is FQNEAQ (reference sequence). V trimming: 2 bases; J trimming: 11 bases; junction bases outside the gene matches: 7. The CDR3 sequence is CASSLSGQGGYTF. The CDR3 DNA reads as TGTGCCAGCAGCTTAAGTGGACAGGGAGGTTACACCTTC. Full variable domain (rest looked up from reference TRBV7-9 and TRBJ1-2): DTGVSQNPRHKITKRGQNVTFRCDPISEHNRLYWYRQTLGQGPEFLTYFQNEAQLEKSRLLSDRFSAERPKGSFSTLEIQRTEQGDSAMYLCASSLSGQGGYTFGSGTRLTVV.

The chain has TRBV30 and TRBJ1-1, with no clear D. In germline, CDR1 is GTSNPN, CDR2 SVGIG (reference sequence). This CDR3 contains 13 residues. The V and J ends lost 0 bases and 3 bases respectively, with 8 bases between them. For the CDR3, the DNA is TGTGCCTGGAGTGTACGACTGGACACTGAAGCTTTCTTT. Its protein product is CAWSVRLDTEAFF.

In this sample, this clone is medium-sized. The chain has TRBV2 and TRBJ2-4; the D gene is possibly TRBD2 (6 bases). Germline CDR1 reads SNHLY; CDR2 reads FYNNEI. The CDR3 loop spans 15 amino acids. V was shortened by 1 base and J by 4 bases, with 11 bases between the two germline ends. CDR3 sequence reads: CASSEEGGRKNIQYF. The CDR3 nucleotides read TGTGCCAGCAGTGAAGAGGGAGGCAGGAAAAACATTCAGTACTTC.

The chain is built from TRBV10-1 and TRBJ2-2, with TRBD1 identical over 12 bases. Trimming removed 2 bases from V and 7 bases from J; junction bases left unmatched: 8. The V gene's germline CDR1 is WNHNN and CDR2 SYGVQD (reference sequence). CDR3 length equals 17 residues. The CDR3 sequence: CASSETGQGAGDGELFF. The DNA of the CDR3 is TGCGCCAGCAGTGAGACGGGACAGGGGGCAGGGGACGGGGAGCTGTTTTTT.

V usage is TRBV7-9 and J usage is TRBJ2-1; D call uncertain. Trimming cost V 2 bases and J 1 base, with 9 bases left between them. CDR3 length: 15 residues. Germline CDR1 SEHNR, CDR2 FQNEAQ (reference sequence). The CDR3 DNA sequence: TGTGCCAGCAGCTTATCCGCGGTTTCCTACAATGAGCAGTTCTTC. Translation: CASSLSAVSYNEQFF. Looking up the rest from reference TRBV7-9 and TRBJ2-1 gives the full variable domain: DTGVSQNPRHKITKRGQNVTFRCDPISEHNRLYWYRQTLGQGPEFLTYFQNEAQLEKSRLLSDRFSAERPKGSFSTLEIQRTEQGDSAMYLCASSLSAVSYNEQFFGPGTRLTVL.

The chain links TRBV9 to TRBJ2-5; possible D gene TRBD2, 5 bases. The CDR3 has 15 residues. V was pared by 0 bases and J by 4 bases, with 13 bases between. The germline gives CDR1 SGDLS, CDR2 YYNGEE. DNA of the CDR3: TGTGCCAGCAGCGTAGCAGGCAGGAGCGGAGAGACCCAGTACTTC. Encoded protein: CASSVAGRSGETQYF.

This clone was seen only a few times. The rearrangement uses TRBV6-6 and TRBJ1-2, with D possibly being TRBD1 (5 bases). CDR3 size: 13 residues. V was pared by 6 bases and J by 1 base, with 9 bases between. Germline CDR1 is MNHNY and CDR2 is SVGAGI (reference sequence). CDR3 loop: CASRTDNNYGYTF. The CDR3 nucleotides read TGTGCCAGCAGAACGGACAATAACTATGGCTACACCTTC.

The gene calls are TRBV7-3 and TRBJ2-1; possibly TRBD2 for D (5 bases). This CDR3 region has 15 residues. CDR1 is SGHTA, CDR2 FQGTGA, per germline. V gave up 1 base and J gave up 2 bases, with 9 bases separating them. The CDR3 DNA reads TGTGCCAGCAGCTTAAACGCGGGTACCTACAATGAGCAGTTCTTC. This codes for CASSLNAGTYNEQFF.

This chain links TRBV9 with TRBJ1-3, with 7 bases lining up with TRBD1. V trimming: 4 bases; J trimming: 0 bases; junction bases outside the gene matches: 10. Germline CDR1 SGDLS, CDR2 YYNGEE. The CDR3 has 17 residues. The CDR3 nucleotides are TGTGCCAGCAGCCCAGGGGGACACCCGACCTCTGGAAACACCATATATTTT. Protein: CASSPGGHPTSGNTIYF.

The V call is TRBV6-1, the J call TRBJ2-7, with D possibly matching TRBD1 (5 bases). The germline gives CDR1 MNHNS, CDR2 SASEGT. V lost 1 base and J 6 bases, leaving 16 bases between the germline ends. This CDR3 is built from 15 residues. This CDR3 reads CASSEGGPQTREQYF. The DNA for the CDR3 is TGTGCCAGCAGTGAAGGGGGCCCACAGACCCGCGAGCAGTACTTC.

The V gene is TRBV27, the J gene TRBJ2-7, with 7 nucleotides matching TRBD1. The CDR3 has 14 amino acids. V trimming: 6 bases; J trimming: 3 bases; junction bases outside the gene matches: 8. Per germline, CDR1 MNHEY and CDR2 SMNVEV (reference sequence). The CDR3 loop reads CASRPRQGLYEQYF. CDR3 nucleotide sequence: TGTGCCAGCAGACCCCGACAGGGCCTCTACGAGCAGTACTTC.

This clone was found a few times. The chain recombines TRBV19 with TRBJ1-1; D is possibly TRBD1 (5 bases). Germline values: CDR1 LNHDA, CDR2 SQIVND (reference sequence). CDR3 length: 15 amino acids. V was pared by 5 bases and J by 3 bases, with 16 bases between. CDR3 bases: TGTGCCAGTAGTCTCAGATTATGGGGGGACACTGAAGCTTTCTTT. It codes for CASSLRLWGDTEAFF.

The rearrangement links TRBV19 to TRBJ2-3; 9 bases are a match to TRBD1. V lost 5 bases, J lost 1 base, and 7 bases stayed unmatched. CDR1 is LNHDA and CDR2 is SQIVND in the germline V gene (reference sequence). The CDR3 is 16 amino acids. The CDR3: CASSLSGQGGTDTQYF. The CDR3, as DNA: TGTGCCAGTAGTCTCTCGGGACAGGGTGGCACAGATACGCAGTATTTT.

The chain joins TRBV18 to TRBJ1-4, with D maybe TRBD1 (6 bases). The germline CDR1 and CDR2 sequences are KGHSH and LQKENI. The CDR3 contains 14 residues. Trimming stripped 3 bases from V and 10 bases from J, with 15 bases between. In DNA form, the CDR3 reads TGTGCCAGCTCACCGACCAAGGGGGACCTAAAACTGTTTTTT. Its translation is CASSPTKGDLKLFF.

The chain links TRBV30 to TRBJ1-6; D remains unclear. V lost 5 bases, J lost 5 bases, and 13 bases lay in between. The germline V gene encodes CDR1 GTSNPN and CDR2 SVGIG (reference sequence). CDR3 length: 14 amino acids. The CDR3 region is CAWAPRLDNSPLHF. The CDR3 DNA reads TGTGCCTGGGCGCCCCGCTTGGATAATTCACCCCTCCACTTT.

This chain links TRBV19 with TRBJ2-5; 7 bases are a match to TRBD1. After removal of 5 bases from V and 5 bases from J, the junction contained 11 bases not matched to a gene. The CDR3 consists of 15 residues. The germline gives CDR1 LNHDA, CDR2 SQIVND (reference sequence). The CDR3 loop reads CASSPRGQFVETQYF. The CDR3 nucleotides are TGTGCCAGTAGTCCCAGGGGACAGTTTGTGGAGACCCAGTACTTC.